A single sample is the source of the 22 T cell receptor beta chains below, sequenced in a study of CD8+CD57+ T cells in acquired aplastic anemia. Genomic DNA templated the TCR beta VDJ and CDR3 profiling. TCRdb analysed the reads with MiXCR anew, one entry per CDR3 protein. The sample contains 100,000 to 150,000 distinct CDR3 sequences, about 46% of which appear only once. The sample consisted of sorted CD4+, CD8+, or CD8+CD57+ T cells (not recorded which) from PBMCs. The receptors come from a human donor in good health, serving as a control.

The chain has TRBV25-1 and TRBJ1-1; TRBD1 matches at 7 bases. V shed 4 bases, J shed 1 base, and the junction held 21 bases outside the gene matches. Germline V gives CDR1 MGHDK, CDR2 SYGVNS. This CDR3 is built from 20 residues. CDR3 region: CASSATWDRLVNGPNTEAFF. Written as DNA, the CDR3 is TGTGCCAGCAGTGCCACCTGGGACAGACTAGTAAACGGACCGAACACTGAAGCTTTCTTT. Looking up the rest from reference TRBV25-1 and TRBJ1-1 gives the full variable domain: EADIYQTPRYLVIGTGKKITLECSQTMGHDKMYWYQQDPGMELHLIHYSYGVNSTEKGDLSSESTVSRIRTEHFPLTLESARPSHTSQYLCASSATWDRLVNGPNTEAFFGQGTRLTVV.

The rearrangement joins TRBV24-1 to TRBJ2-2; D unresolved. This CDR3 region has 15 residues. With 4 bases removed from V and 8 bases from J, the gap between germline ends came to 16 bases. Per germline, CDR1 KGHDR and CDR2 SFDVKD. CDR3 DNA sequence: TGTGCCACCAGTGACGACCTAACGGAAATGGGGGAGCTGTTTTTT. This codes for CATSDDLTEMGELFF.

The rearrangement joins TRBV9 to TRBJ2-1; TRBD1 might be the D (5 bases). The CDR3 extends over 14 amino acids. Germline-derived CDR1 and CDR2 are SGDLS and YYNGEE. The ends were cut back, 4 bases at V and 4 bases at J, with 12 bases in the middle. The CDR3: CASSLSGAYNEQFF. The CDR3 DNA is TGTGCCAGCAGCCTCTCTGGGGCGTACAATGAGCAGTTCTTC.

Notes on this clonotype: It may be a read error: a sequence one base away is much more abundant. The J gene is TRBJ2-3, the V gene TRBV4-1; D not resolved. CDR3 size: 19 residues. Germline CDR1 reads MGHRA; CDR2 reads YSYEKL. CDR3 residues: CAGSQGVQWRSERTDTQYF. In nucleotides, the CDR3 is TGCGCCGGCAGCCAAGGAGTTCAATGGAGAAGTGAACGCACAGATACGCAGTATTTT.

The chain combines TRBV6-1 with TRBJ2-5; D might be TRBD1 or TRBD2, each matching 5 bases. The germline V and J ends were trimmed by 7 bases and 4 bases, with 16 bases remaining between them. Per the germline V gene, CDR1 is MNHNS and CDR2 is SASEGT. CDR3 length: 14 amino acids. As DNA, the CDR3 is TGTGCCAGCACGGGACGTGTGGCGGGAGAGACCCAGTACTTC. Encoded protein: CASTGRVAGETQYF.

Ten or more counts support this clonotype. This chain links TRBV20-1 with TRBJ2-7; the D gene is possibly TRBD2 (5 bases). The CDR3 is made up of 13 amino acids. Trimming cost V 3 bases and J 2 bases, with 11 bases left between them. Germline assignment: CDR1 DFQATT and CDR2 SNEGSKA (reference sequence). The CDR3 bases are TGCAGTGCTAGCCGGACCGGGACCTACGAGCAGTACTTC. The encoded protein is CSASRTGTYEQYF.

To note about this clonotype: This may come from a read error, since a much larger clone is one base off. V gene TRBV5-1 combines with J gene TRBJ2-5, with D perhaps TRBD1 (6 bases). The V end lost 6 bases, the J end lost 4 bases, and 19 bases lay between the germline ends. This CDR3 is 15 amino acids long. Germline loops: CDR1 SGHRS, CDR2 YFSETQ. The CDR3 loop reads CASILTGPLGETQYF. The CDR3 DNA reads TGCGCCAGCATATTGACAGGCCCCTTAGGAGAGACCCAGTACTTC.

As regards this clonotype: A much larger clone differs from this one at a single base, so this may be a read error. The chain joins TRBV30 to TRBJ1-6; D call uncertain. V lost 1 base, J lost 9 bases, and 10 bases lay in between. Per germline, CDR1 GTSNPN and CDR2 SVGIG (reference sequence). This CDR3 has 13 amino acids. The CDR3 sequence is CAWSGQKISPLHF. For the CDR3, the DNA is TGTGCCTGGAGTGGGCAGAAAATTTCACCCCTCCACTTT.

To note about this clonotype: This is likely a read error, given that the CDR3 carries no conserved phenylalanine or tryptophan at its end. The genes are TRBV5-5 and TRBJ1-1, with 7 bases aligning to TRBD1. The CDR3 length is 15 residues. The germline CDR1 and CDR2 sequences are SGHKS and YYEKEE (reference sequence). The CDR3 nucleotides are TGTGCCGGCAGTAAACAACAGGGGTTAAACACTGAAGCTTTCCTT. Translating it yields CAGSKQQGLNTEAFL.

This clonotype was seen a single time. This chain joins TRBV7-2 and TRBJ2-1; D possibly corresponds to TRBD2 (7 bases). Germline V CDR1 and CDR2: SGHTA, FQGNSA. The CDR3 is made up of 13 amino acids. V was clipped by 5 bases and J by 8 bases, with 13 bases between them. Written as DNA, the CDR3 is TGTGCCAGCAGCCCCGCGGGGGCCGATGAGCAGTTCTTC. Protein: CASSPAGADEQFF.

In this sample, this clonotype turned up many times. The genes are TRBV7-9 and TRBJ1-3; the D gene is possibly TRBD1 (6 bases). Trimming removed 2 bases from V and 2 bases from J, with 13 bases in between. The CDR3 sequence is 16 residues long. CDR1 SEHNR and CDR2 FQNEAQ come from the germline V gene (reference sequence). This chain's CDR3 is CASSLQSSGAGNTIYF. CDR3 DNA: TGTGCCAGCAGCTTACAATCCTCAGGGGCTGGAAACACCATATATTTT. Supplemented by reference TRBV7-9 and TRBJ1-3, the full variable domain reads DTGVSQNPRHKITKRGQNVTFRCDPISEHNRLYWYRQTLGQGPEFLTYFQNEAQLEKSRLLSDRFSAERPKGSFSTLEIQRTEQGDSAMYLCASSLQSSGAGNTIYFGEGSWLTVV.

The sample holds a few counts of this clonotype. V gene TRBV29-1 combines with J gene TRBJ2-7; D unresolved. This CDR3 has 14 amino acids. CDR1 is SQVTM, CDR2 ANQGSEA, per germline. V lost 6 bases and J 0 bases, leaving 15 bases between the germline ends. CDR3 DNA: TGCAGCGTCCGTACGGGTCGCCTCTCCTACGAGCAGTACTTC. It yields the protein CSVRTGRLSYEQYF.

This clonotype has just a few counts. The DNA of the CDR3 is TGCAGTGCTCCTCTAGAGGGGGCGGCCTACGAGCAGTACTTC. Translation gives CSAPLEGAAYEQYF. This chain links TRBV20-1 with TRBJ2-7; 7 nucleotides line up with TRBD1. Germline V lookup: CDR1 DFQATT, CDR2 SNEGSKA (reference sequence). V lost 5 bases, J lost 2 bases, and 9 bases stayed unmatched. The CDR3 sequence is 14 residues long.

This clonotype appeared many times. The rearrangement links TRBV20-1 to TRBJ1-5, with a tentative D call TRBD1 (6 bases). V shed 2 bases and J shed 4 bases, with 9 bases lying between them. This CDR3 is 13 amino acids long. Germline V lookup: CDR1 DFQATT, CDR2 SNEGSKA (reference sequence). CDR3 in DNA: TGCAGTGCTAGACCCGACAGGAATCAGCCCCAGCATTTT. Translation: CSARPDRNQPQHF.

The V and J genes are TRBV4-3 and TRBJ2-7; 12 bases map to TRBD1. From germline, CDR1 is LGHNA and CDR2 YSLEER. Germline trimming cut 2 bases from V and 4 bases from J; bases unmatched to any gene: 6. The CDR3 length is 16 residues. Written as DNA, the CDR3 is TGCGCCAGCAGCCAACCCGGGACAGGGGGCTCGTACGAGCAGTACTTC. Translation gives CASSQPGTGGSYEQYF.

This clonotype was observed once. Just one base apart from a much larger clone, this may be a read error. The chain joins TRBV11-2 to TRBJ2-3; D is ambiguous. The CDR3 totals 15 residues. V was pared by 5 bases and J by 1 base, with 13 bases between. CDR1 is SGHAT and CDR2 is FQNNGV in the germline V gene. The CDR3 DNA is TGTGCCAGCAGCACCCGACGCGCCCGCACAGATACGCAGTATTTT. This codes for CASSTRRARTDTQYF.

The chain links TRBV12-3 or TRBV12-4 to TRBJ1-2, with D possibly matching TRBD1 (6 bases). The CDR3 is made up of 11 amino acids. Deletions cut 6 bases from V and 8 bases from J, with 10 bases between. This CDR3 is CASRTGTGYTF. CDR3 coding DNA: TGTGCCAGCAGAACCGGGACAGGCTACACCTTC.

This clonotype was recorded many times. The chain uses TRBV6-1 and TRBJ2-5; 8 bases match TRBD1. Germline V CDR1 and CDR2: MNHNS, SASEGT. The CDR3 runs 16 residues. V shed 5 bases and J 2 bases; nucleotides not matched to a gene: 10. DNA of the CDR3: TGTGCCAGCAGTCAAAGGACAGGGTGGGCACAAGAGACCCAGTACTTC. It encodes CASSQRTGWAQETQYF.

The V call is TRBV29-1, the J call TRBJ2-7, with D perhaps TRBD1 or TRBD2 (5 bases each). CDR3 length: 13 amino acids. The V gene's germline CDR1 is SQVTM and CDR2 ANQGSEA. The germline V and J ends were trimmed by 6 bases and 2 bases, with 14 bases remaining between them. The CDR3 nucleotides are TGCAGCGTGTCGGGACCCGATCCCTACGAGCAGTACTTC. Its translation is CSVSGPDPYEQYF.

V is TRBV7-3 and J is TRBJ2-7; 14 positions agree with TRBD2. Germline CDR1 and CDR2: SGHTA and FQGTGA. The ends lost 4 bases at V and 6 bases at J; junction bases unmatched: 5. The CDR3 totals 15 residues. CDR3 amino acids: CASSSTSGGDGEQYF. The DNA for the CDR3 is TGTGCCAGCAGCTCGACTAGCGGGGGGGACGGCGAGCAGTACTTC.

The CDR3 sequence: CSVAKGGNYGYTF. The DNA for the CDR3 is TGCAGCGTGGCAAAAGGCGGTAACTATGGCTACACCTTC. V gene TRBV29-1 combines with J gene TRBJ1-2; D remains ambiguous. The CDR3 contains 13 residues. V lost 6 bases to trimming and J lost 1 base, with 12 bases between them. Germline assignment: CDR1 SQVTM and CDR2 ANQGSEA.

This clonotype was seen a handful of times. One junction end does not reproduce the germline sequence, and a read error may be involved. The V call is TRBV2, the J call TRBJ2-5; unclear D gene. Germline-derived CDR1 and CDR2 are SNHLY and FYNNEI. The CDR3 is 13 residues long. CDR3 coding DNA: TGTGCCAGCAGTTTCCGTCGGCAAGAGACCCAGCACTTC. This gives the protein CASSFRRQETQHF. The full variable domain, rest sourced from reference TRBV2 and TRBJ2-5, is EPEVTQTPSHQVTQMGQEVILRCVPISNHLYFYWYRQILGQKVEFLVSFYNNEISEKSEIFDDQFSVERPDGSNFTLKIRSTKLEDSAMYFCASSFRRQETQHFGPGTRLLVL.